This is a list of T cell receptor beta chains from one sample in a study of T cells in Graves' hyperthyroidism and ophthalmopathy. Via MiXCR, TCRdb re-called the multiplex PCR reads, giving one row per CDR3 protein. This sample carries 250,000 to 350,000 distinct CDR3 sequences, roughly 15% of them seen once, and the ten largest clones take roughly 31%. The sequenced material came from blood. These receptors came from a young man with Graves' hyperthyroidism. CDR3s include the opening cysteine and the closing phenylalanine or tryptophan. Each record gives: D gene, clone size, V gene, J gene, CDR3 DNA, CDR3 protein. A D gene is named only where the DNA matches it firmly. Rows give clone size only sometimes, using once, few, many, or a class for an expanded clone.

d_gene: -
abundance: few
v_gene: TRBV6-1
j_gene: TRBJ2-2
CDR3nt: TGTGCCAGCAGCGGCCTTCCGGAGCTGTTTTTT
CDR3aa: CASSGLPELFF

d_gene: -
abundance: many
v_gene: TRBV7-3
j_gene: TRBJ2-1
CDR3nt: TGTGCCAGCAGCCCATCTGGGGAGAGCTCCTACAATGAGCAGTTCTTC
CDR3aa: CASSPSGESSYNEQFF

d_gene: TRBD2
abundance: -
v_gene: TRBV9
j_gene: TRBJ2-1
CDR3nt: TGTGCCAGCAGCCCACGCGGGCTAGCGGGAGAGCAGTTCTTC
CDR3aa: CASSPRGLAGEQFF

d_gene: -
abundance: many
v_gene: TRBV12-3/TRBV12-4
j_gene: TRBJ2-7
CDR3nt: TGTGCCAGCTCCCCTCCCGGAGCGGAGTCCTACGAGCAGTACTTC
CDR3aa: CASSPPGAESYEQYF

d_gene: TRBD1
abundance: few
v_gene: TRBV6-1
j_gene: TRBJ2-5
CDR3nt: TGTGCCAGCAGTCCTAGACAGGGCGAGACCCAGTACTTC
CDR3aa: CASSPRQGETQYF

d_gene: -
abundance: -
v_gene: TRBV7-9
j_gene: TRBJ2-7
CDR3nt: TGTGCCAGCAGCATACCGGGCGAGCAGTACTTC
CDR3aa: CASSIPGEQYF

d_gene: TRBD1
abundance: many
v_gene: TRBV7-8
j_gene: TRBJ1-1
CDR3nt: TGTGCCAGCAGCTTATACGCGGGGACAGGGGGTGAAGCTTTCTTT
CDR3aa: CASSLYAGTGGEAFF

d_gene: -
abundance: few
v_gene: TRBV19
j_gene: TRBJ2-5
CDR3nt: TGTGCCAGTAGTATCGGAGGGACAGCTACGTACCAAGAGACCCAGTACTTC
CDR3aa: CASSIGGTATYQETQYF

d_gene: TRBD1
abundance: many
v_gene: TRBV5-1
j_gene: TRBJ2-7
CDR3nt: TGCGCCAGCAGCTTGCTGGGACAGCGTCAAGAGCAGTACTTC
CDR3aa: CASSLLGQRQEQYF

d_gene: -
abundance: many
v_gene: TRBV28
j_gene: TRBJ2-7
CDR3nt: TGTGCCAGCAGCCACGGGCACGGGCCCCGCTACGAGCAGTACTTC
CDR3aa: CASSHGHGPRYEQYF

d_gene: TRBD2
abundance: many
v_gene: TRBV20-1
j_gene: TRBJ2-5
CDR3nt: TGCAGTGCTAGAGCCGGGGTAGCGGGTGAGACCCAGTACTTC
CDR3aa: CSARAGVAGETQYF

d_gene: -
abundance: few
v_gene: TRBV13
j_gene: TRBJ2-1
CDR3nt: TGTGCCAGCAGCAGAGGGCAGGGGAGGAATGAGCAGTTCTTC
CDR3aa: CASSRGQGRNEQFF

d_gene: -
abundance: few
v_gene: TRBV5-5
j_gene: TRBJ2-3
CDR3nt: TGTGCCAGCAGCTTGGTTAGCGGAGGAGATACGCAGTATTTT
CDR3aa: CASSLVSGGDTQYF

d_gene: -
abundance: few
v_gene: TRBV28
j_gene: TRBJ2-7
CDR3nt: TGTGCCAGCAGTTTTACAGGCGCGCAGTACTTC
CDR3aa: CASSFTGAQYF

d_gene: -
abundance: many
v_gene: TRBV27
j_gene: TRBJ1-2
CDR3nt: TGTGCCAGCAGTTTACGGGGGAACTATGGCTACACCTTC
CDR3aa: CASSLRGNYGYTF

d_gene: TRBD2
abundance: -
v_gene: TRBV30
j_gene: TRBJ2-7
CDR3nt: TGTGCCTGGAGAGACTCGGGACTAGCGGGACCGGAATTCAAATACGAGCAGTACTTC
CDR3aa: CAWRDSGLAGPEFKYEQYF

d_gene: -
abundance: many
v_gene: TRBV28
j_gene: TRBJ1-1
CDR3nt: TGTGCCAGCAGTTTTATGCAGGGCGGCACTGAAGCTTTCTTT
CDR3aa: CASSFMQGGTEAFF

d_gene: TRBD1
abundance: few
v_gene: TRBV11-3
j_gene: TRBJ2-3
CDR3nt: TGTGCCAGCAGCTTGAACAGGGGGTCGTCAGATACGCAGTATTTT
CDR3aa: CASSLNRGSSDTQYF

d_gene: TRBD1
abundance: -
v_gene: TRBV20-1
j_gene: TRBJ1-2
CDR3nt: TGCAGTGCAGAGGAGGGGGCTGGCTATGGCTACACCTTC
CDR3aa: CSAEEGAGYGYTF

d_gene: -
abundance: many
v_gene: TRBV11-2
j_gene: TRBJ1-1
CDR3nt: TGTGCCAGCAGCTCCACAGGGAGCACTGAAGCTTTCTTT
CDR3aa: CASSSTGSTEAFF

d_gene: TRBD1
abundance: many
v_gene: TRBV28
j_gene: TRBJ2-1
CDR3nt: TGTGCCAGCAGTTTAGTCGGGACAGGGGATTACAATGAGCAGTTCTTC
CDR3aa: CASSLVGTGDYNEQFF

d_gene: TRBD2
abundance: -
v_gene: TRBV4-1
j_gene: TRBJ2-3
CDR3nt: TGCGCCAGCAGCCCGGAGGGAGGGAGACCCGATACGCAGTATTTT
CDR3aa: CASSPEGGRPDTQYF

d_gene: TRBD1
abundance: -
v_gene: TRBV5-6
j_gene: TRBJ2-2
CDR3nt: TGTGCCAGCAGCTTGGTTCCAGGGGGCACCGGGGAGCTGTTTTTT
CDR3aa: CASSLVPGGTGELFF

d_gene: -
abundance: many
v_gene: TRBV5-1
j_gene: TRBJ1-1
CDR3nt: TGCGCCAGCTCAAACTTCGGGAACACTGAAGCTTTCTTT
CDR3aa: CASSNFGNTEAFF

d_gene: -
abundance: -
v_gene: TRBV28
j_gene: TRBJ1-2
CDR3nt: TGTGCCAGCGGGGTGAAGGGCTATACGGGCTACACCTTC
CDR3aa: CASGVKGYTGYTF

d_gene: -
abundance: -
v_gene: TRBV27
j_gene: TRBJ2-2
CDR3nt: TGTGCCAGCAGTTTTAGGGGAGTTGCAATCGGGGAGCTGTTTTTT
CDR3aa: CASSFRGVAIGELFF

d_gene: TRBD1
abundance: -
v_gene: TRBV29-1
j_gene: TRBJ1-4
CDR3nt: TGCAGCGCCCTCTCCACAGGGGCTAATGAAAAACTGTTTTTT
CDR3aa: CSALSTGANEKLFF

d_gene: TRBD1
abundance: -
v_gene: TRBV19
j_gene: TRBJ2-5
CDR3nt: TGTGCCAGGCCCCCGACAGGGATTGGGGTAAACGGAGAGACCCAGCACTTC
CDR3aa: CARPPTGIGVNGETQHF

d_gene: TRBD1
abundance: few
v_gene: TRBV19
j_gene: TRBJ1-1
CDR3nt: TGTGCCAGTAGAACAGGGGGCACTGAAGCTTTCTTT
CDR3aa: CASRTGGTEAFF

d_gene: -
abundance: many
v_gene: TRBV20-1
j_gene: TRBJ2-7
CDR3nt: TGCAGTGCTAGCGGAAGCACCTACGAGCAGTACTTC
CDR3aa: CSASGSTYEQYF

d_gene: -
abundance: many
v_gene: TRBV9
j_gene: TRBJ1-2
CDR3nt: TGTGCCAGCAGCGGGACACGAGCTAACTATGGCTACACCTTC
CDR3aa: CASSGTRANYGYTF

d_gene: TRBD2
abundance: many
v_gene: TRBV12-5
j_gene: TRBJ2-3
CDR3nt: TGTGCTAGTGGTTTGCCCCTAGCGGCCCTTAGCACAGATACGCAGTATTTT
CDR3aa: CASGLPLAALSTDTQYF

d_gene: -
abundance: -
v_gene: TRBV19
j_gene: TRBJ2-3
CDR3nt: TGTGCCAGTAGTATCCGCAGGCGCACAGATACGCAGTATTTT
CDR3aa: CASSIRRRTDTQYF

d_gene: TRBD2
abundance: many
v_gene: TRBV7-9
j_gene: TRBJ2-7
CDR3nt: TGTGCCAGCAGCTCTGTAGCGGGAGGAGCCGAGCAGTACTTC
CDR3aa: CASSSVAGGAEQYF

d_gene: -
abundance: many
v_gene: TRBV20-1
j_gene: TRBJ2-5
CDR3nt: TGCAGTGCCAACCTTGGGGGGACTCAAGAGACCCAGTACTTC
CDR3aa: CSANLGGTQETQYF

d_gene: TRBD1
abundance: -
v_gene: TRBV30
j_gene: TRBJ2-3
CDR3nt: TGTGCCTGGACTCGGGACAGGGTGGCAGATACGCAGTATTTT
CDR3aa: CAWTRDRVADTQYF

d_gene: TRBD2
abundance: many
v_gene: TRBV20-1
j_gene: TRBJ2-7
CDR3nt: TGCAGTGCTAGAGGAGAACTAGCGGTCTACGAGCAGTACTTC
CDR3aa: CSARGELAVYEQYF

d_gene: TRBD1
abundance: many
v_gene: TRBV20-1
j_gene: TRBJ1-3
CDR3nt: TGCAGTGCTTCACAGGGGCACACCATATATTTT
CDR3aa: CSASQGHTIYF

d_gene: TRBD1
abundance: -
v_gene: TRBV24-1
j_gene: TRBJ2-2
CDR3nt: TGTGCCACCAGTGAAAATCCCGGACAGGGGGGGAACACCGGGGAGCTGTTTTTT
CDR3aa: CATSENPGQGGNTGELFF

d_gene: -
abundance: -
v_gene: TRBV7-9
j_gene: TRBJ2-2
CDR3nt: TGTGCCAGCAGCTTAAGCATACCCCGGGAACAGAGTTCGAACACCGGGGAGCTGTTTTTT
CDR3aa: CASSLSIPREQSSNTGELFF

d_gene: -
abundance: -
v_gene: TRBV7-9
j_gene: TRBJ2-3
CDR3nt: TGTGCCAGCAGCTTAGACGGCAGGACCACAGATACGCAGTATTTT
CDR3aa: CASSLDGRTTDTQYF

d_gene: TRBD1
abundance: few
v_gene: TRBV14
j_gene: TRBJ1-1
CDR3nt: TGTGCCAGCAGCCTCCGGGACAGAAGACCGGGAGCTTTCTTT
CDR3aa: CASSLRDRRPGAFF